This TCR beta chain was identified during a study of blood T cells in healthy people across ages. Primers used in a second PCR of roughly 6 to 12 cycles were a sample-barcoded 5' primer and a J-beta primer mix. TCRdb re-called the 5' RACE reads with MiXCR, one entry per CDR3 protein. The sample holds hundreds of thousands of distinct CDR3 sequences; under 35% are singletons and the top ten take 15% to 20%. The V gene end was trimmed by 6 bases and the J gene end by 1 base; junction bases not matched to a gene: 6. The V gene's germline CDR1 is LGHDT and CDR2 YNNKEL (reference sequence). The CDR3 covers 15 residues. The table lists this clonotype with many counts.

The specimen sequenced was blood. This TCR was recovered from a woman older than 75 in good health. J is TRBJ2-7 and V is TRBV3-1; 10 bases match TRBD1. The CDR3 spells CASSLRDRGSYEQYF. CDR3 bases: TGTGCCAGCAGTCTACGGGACAGGGGTTCCTACGAGCAGTACTTC.